This TCR beta chain was sequenced during a study of OX40 agonist ivuxolimab in advanced cancers. About the investigation overall: Ivuxolimab, which targeted the costimulatory receptor OX40 (CD134), was an agonistic, fully human IgG2 monoclonal antibody. Intravenous ivuxolimab was administered to patients every 2 weeks at six dose levels: 0.01, 0.1, 0.3, 1.5, 3 and 10 mg/kg. Of the roughly 53 patients in dose escalation, around 20 had hepatocellular carcinoma, some 15 had melanoma, 9 had renal cell carcinoma and 9 had head and neck cancer. A male proportion of roughly 80% and a mean age of approximately 61 years, ranging from roughly 23 to 85, were recorded for the dose-escalation cohort. Prior anti-PD-1, anti-PD-L1 or anti-CTLA-4 therapy was permitted, and checkpoint inhibitors had been received by under 50% of dose-escalation patients. Partial responses were achieved by three dose-escalation patients, of whom one had hepatocellular carcinoma and two had cutaneous melanoma. Peripheral TCRbeta sequencing aimed to test whether ivuxolimab altered TCR sequence diversity and caused clonal T-cell expansion. The paper reports the monotherapy dose-escalation portion (N of about 56 patients) of the phase I ivuxolimab trial. What the work shows at the level of the full study, not this receptor alone: In partial responders in the 0.1-3.0 mg/kg groups, normalized peripheral clonal expansion was found to be among the lowest, especially among CD8+ T cells. Antigen specificity was not determined for the clonally expanded peripheral T cells. At doses from 0.1 to 3.0 mg/kg, clonal expansion was seen in both CD4+ and CD8+ blood T cells between baseline and week 6. After ivuxolimab, more expanded clones were found on average in CD8+ T cells than in CD4+ T cells. Low levels of normalized T-cell clonal expansion were also seen in some patients who did not respond.

From the cysteine up to the phenylalanine, the CDR3 has a length of 14 residues. Here the CDR3 DNA is all that survives: 42 bases in frame from base 1. CDR1 and CDR2 are drawn from the germline V gene (reference sequence): LNHDA, SQIVND. V sheds 3 bases and J sheds 2 bases, leaving 11 bases between their ends. The trial excluded patients who had a history of autoimmune disease or who were on systemic immunosuppression. Peripheral blood for TCR sequencing was drawn from every dose cohort at baseline, at cycle 4 day 1 and at cycle 7 day 1. The samples were taken from a phase I, first-in-human, multicenter, open-label dose-escalation trial of ivuxolimab. Adults with locally advanced or metastatic melanoma, renal cell carcinoma, hepatocellular carcinoma or head and neck squamous cell carcinoma were enrolled in the trial. CD4+ and CD8+ T cells were sorted separately from peripheral blood before TCR sequencing.

Genomic DNA was isolated from the sorted cells so that the TCRbeta CDR3 region could be sequenced. The immunoSEQ Assay was used to sequence the TCRbeta CDR3 regions. TCRdb holds this immuneACCESS table with in-frame rearrangements only. Some clones are missing; in checked studies, unresolved V genes explain under half, and the rest has no known cause. Across this sample there are tens of thousands of clones, with about 92% seen only once. The ten top clones hold roughly 9.7% of the sample. Turning to this clone: Its target antigen remains unknown. Base quality data are lacking; no much larger clone is found one base away.

Specimen: CD4+ or CD8+ T cells sorted from blood, collected in a trial of the OX40 agonist ivuxolimab. The clonotype originates from an adult with an advanced solid tumor such as melanoma, head and neck, liver or kidney cancer. The V and J segments used are TRBV19 and TRBJ2-7, with TRBD2 perhaps the D gene, on 5 matching bases. The CDR3 in this case is CASSIDGETYEQYF. The DNA sequence is given as TGTGCCAGTAGTATCGACGGGGAGACCTACGAGCAGTACTTC.